This is a list of T cell receptor beta chains from one sample in a study of OX40 agonist ivuxolimab in advanced cancers. This table comes from immunoSEQ multiplex PCR, and its TCRdb copy is limited to in-frame clones, with some not included. The sample yields under 60,000 clones, 75% to 90% seen once. The sequenced sample was CD4+ or CD8+ T cells sorted from blood, obtained in a trial of the OX40 agonist ivuxolimab. The receptor set was obtained from an adult with an advanced solid tumor such as melanoma, head and neck, liver or kidney cancer. Both conserved end residues are part of each CDR3. The D gene is left open where the match is weak. Some rows mark clone size as missing; the rest say once, few, many or name a class of expanded clone.

clone_size,j_call,d_call,v_call,cdr3_aa,cdr3_nt
few,TRBJ2-5,TRBD2,TRBV5-1,CASSDPGLVQETQYF,TGCGCCAGCAGCGACCCGGGACTAGTCCAAGAGACCCAGTACTTC
.,TRBJ2-1,TRBD2,TRBV29-1,CSVDGTSGRAVYNEQFF,TGCAGCGTTGATGGGACTAGCGGGAGGGCCGTCTACAATGAGCAGTTCTTC
.,TRBJ2-1,.,TRBV7-3,CASSLSGTESNEQFF,TGTGCCAGCAGCTTATCCGGGACGGAAAGCAATGAGCAGTTCTTC
.,TRBJ2-3,TRBD2,TRBV28,CASSKTPGLAVADTQYF,TGTGCCAGCAGCAAGACGCCGGGACTAGCTGTTGCAGATACGCAGTATTTT
.,TRBJ1-1,.,TRBV9,CASSVATGGEMNTEAFF,TGTGCCAGCAGCGTAGCTACTGGCGGGGAGATGAACACTGAAGCTTTCTTT
.,TRBJ2-3,TRBD1,TRBV27,CASSPGPGQDKPSTDTQYF,TGTGCCAGCAGTCCTGGTCCGGGACAGGATAAACCTAGCACAGATACGCAGTATTTT
.,TRBJ2-3,.,TRBV19,CASSMTGDYTDTQYF,TGTGCCAGTAGTATGACGGGAGACTACACAGATACGCAGTATTTT
.,TRBJ2-6,TRBD2,TRBV5-6,CASRPAGAGANVLTF,TGTGCCAGCAGGCCAGCGGGAGCTGGGGCCAACGTCCTGACTTTC
.,TRBJ1-4,.,TRBV6-1,CASSVERFVLNEKLFF,TGTGCCAGCAGTGTTGAGAGGTTTGTCCTTAATGAAAAACTGTTTTTT
few,TRBJ2-7,.,TRBV9,CASSVATQGYEQYF,TGTGCCAGCAGCGTAGCTACCCAGGGTTACGAGCAGTACTTC
.,TRBJ2-3,TRBD2,TRBV28,CASSLPGVAGSYTQYF,TGTGCCAGCAGTTTGCCGGGGGTAGCGGGATCATATACGCAGTATTTT
medium-sized,TRBJ2-3,TRBD2,TRBV5-4,CASSLQSSGPTDTQYF,TGTGCCAGCAGCTTGCAGTCTAGCGGGCCCACAGATACGCAGTATTTT
once,TRBJ1-4,.,TRBV5-1,CASSFSPGEKLFF,TGCGCCAGCAGCTTCTCCCCGGGCGAAAAACTGTTTTTT
.,TRBJ2-7,TRBD2,TRBV27,CASSLSRLAGSYEQYF,TGTGCCAGCAGTTTATCCAGACTAGCGGGTTCCTACGAGCAGTACTTC
.,TRBJ2-5,.,TRBV11-3,CASSLDRGGRAKGVQETQYF,TGTGCCAGCAGCTTAGATCGGGGAGGGCGCGCCAAGGGGGTCCAAGAGACCCAGTACTTC
.,TRBJ2-2,.,TRBV6-5,CASSYGALLNTGELFF,TGTGCCAGCAGTTACGGAGCACTGCTGAACACCGGGGAGCTGTTTTTT
once,TRBJ2-7,.,TRBV7-8,CASSFSVGQGYEQYF,TGTGCCAGCAGCTTTTCTGTCGGCCAGGGGTACGAGCAGTACTTC
.,TRBJ1-6,.,TRBV7-8,CASSRTVPLESPLHF,TGTGCCAGCAGCCGGACGGTGCCCCTGGAGTCACCCCTCCACTTT